The clone carrying this T cell receptor beta chain has just a few counts. Its antigen is not identified. The Oncomine TCR Beta short-read assay was applied to DNA of cultured CD4+ T cells. TCRdb used MiXCR to reprocess the PCR reads, holding one entry per CDR3 protein. Among about 20,000 distinct CDR3 sequences, 25% to 35% were seen once, and the ten largest hold roughly a sixth. The data derive from a study of vaccination and CD4 T cells after COVID-19. CDR1 is MNHNS and CDR2 is SASEGT in the germline V gene. This CDR3 spans 15 amino acids. The V segment lost 3 bases and the J segment 1 base; nucleotides outside the gene matches: 4. As for treatment: approximately 9-day PBMC culture with coronavirus spike peptide pools or control peptides (ViraFEST assay).

The chain couples TRBV6-1 to TRBJ1-1; 8 bases line up with TRBD1. The sample was cultured CD4+ T cells from blood. This receptor was obtained from a human donor with COVID-19. CDR3 sequence reads: CASSDPRGRNTEAFF. The CDR3 DNA reads TGTGCCAGCAGTGACCCCAGGGGGCGGAACACTGAAGCTTTCTTT.